This T cell receptor beta chain came from a study of shared clonotypes between healthy human individuals. Notes on this clone: Its matching antigen is unknown.

Germline lookup yields CDR1 LNHDA and CDR2 SQIVND (reference sequence). V was shortened by 1 base and J by 0 bases, with 7 bases between the two germline ends. The CDR3 is 15 residues long. Findings and caveats of the study: At large depth, rarefaction still showed sorted-subset sequencing to be incomplete.

Terminally differentiated effector memory CD45RA+ cells were excluded from the naive CD8 cells, which were CD45RO-negative and positively selected for CCR7. Only in-frame clones appear in the TCRdb table, and some are missing; sequencing was by immunoSEQ multiplex PCR. The sample records roughly 570,000 clones, roughly 98% being singletons. This TCR came from a man aged 25-45 years in good health. Sequencing was done on a sample of naive CD8+ T cells sorted from blood. V gene TRBV19 combines with J gene TRBJ2-1; D remains ambiguous. CDR3 bases: TGTGCCAGTAGTATAGCATCTAGCTCCTACAATGAGCAGTTCTTC. Protein sequence: CASSIASSSYNEQFF.